The rows below give T cell receptor beta chains drawn from one sample of a study of blood T cell repertoires in COVID-19. Using immunoSEQ multiplex PCR, the repertoire was profiled, and TCRdb retains in-frame clones only, with some absent. The data show about 70,000 clones, roughly four fifths seen once. The sequenced material came from peripheral blood. These TCRs come from a woman between 55 and 75 years old with acute or convalescent COVID-19. Each CDR3 is given with its conserved first and last residue. A D gene is named only where the DNA matches it firmly. Size tells how often a clone was seen (once, few, many) or the class of an expanded clone, and some rows leave it out.

cdr3_nt cdr3_aa clone_size j_call v_call d_call
TGTGCCAGCAGCCGATCGACAGGGGAAGAGACCCAGTACTTC CASSRSTGEETQYF once TRBJ2-5 TRBV7-3 TRBD1
TGTGCCAGCAGCGCCCATGGGCAGGCCAATCTAGGCTACACCTTC CASSAHGQANLGYTF NA TRBJ1-2 TRBV7-9 NA
TGCGCCAGCAGCCACCGGGACAGGGGTGAAAAACTGTTTTTT CASSHRDRGEKLFF NA TRBJ1-4 TRBV4-1 TRBD1
TGTGCCAGCAGCGGACCGGGACAGGGGGCAAATGAAAAACTGTTTTTT CASSGPGQGANEKLFF NA TRBJ1-4 TRBV7-9 TRBD1
TGCGCCAGCAGCCAAGATCCGTGGGCAGCTAATGAAAAACTGTTTTTT CASSQDPWAANEKLFF NA TRBJ1-4 TRBV4-1 NA
TGTGCCAGCAGCCAAGACCCGACCGCGGGGGCGGGGGGTGGCTACACCTTC CASSQDPTAGAGGGYTF NA TRBJ1-2 TRBV4-2 NA
TGCGCCAGCAGCCGGAGCGGGGCAAATACGGAGCAGTACTTC CASSRSGANTEQYF NA TRBJ2-7 TRBV5-1 TRBD2
TGTGCCAGCAGCCCGGGACCCCGGGGGGATTCACCCCTCCACTTT CASSPGPRGDSPLHF NA TRBJ1-6 TRBV9 NA
TGTGCCAGCAGTTGGACAGAGAATCAGCCCCAGCATTTT CASSWTENQPQHF NA TRBJ1-5 TRBV27 NA
TGTGCCAGCAGCTTACCCCTCGGGTCTAGCACAGATACGCAGTATTTT CASSLPLGSSTDTQYF NA TRBJ2-3 TRBV13 NA
TGCGCCAGCAGTCAAAACCGACTGCGGTACTCTGGAAACACCATATATTTT CASSQNRLRYSGNTIYF NA TRBJ1-3 TRBV23-1 NA
TGTGCTAGTGGTCTTCCCCTATCCGCGCAGTACTTC CASGLPLSAQYF few TRBJ2-7 TRBV12-5 NA
TGCGCCAGCAGCCCGGGACTAGCGGGAGGTAGTCTGCGGTTCTTC CASSPGLAGGSLRFF NA TRBJ2-1 TRBV4-1 TRBD2
TGTGCCTGGAGCGCCGGGACACCGAGGACAGATACGCAGTATTTT CAWSAGTPRTDTQYF NA TRBJ2-3 TRBV30 NA
TGTGCCAGCAGCTTAGGAGATAGGAACACTGAAGCTTTCTTT CASSLGDRNTEAFF NA TRBJ1-1 TRBV13 NA
TGTGCCAGCAGCTTAAGCTCAACAGGCGCGAACACTGAAGCTTTCTTT CASSLSSTGANTEAFF NA TRBJ1-1 TRBV7-9 NA
TGCGCCAGCAGCCACCAGCCCGGGACAGGGCTTTACGAGCAGTACTTC CASSHQPGTGLYEQYF NA TRBJ2-7 TRBV4-1 TRBD1
TGCAGCGTTGAATCTCCCACGATTGGAGGGCAGTACTTC CSVESPTIGGQYF few TRBJ2-7 TRBV29-1 NA
TGCGCCAGCAGCTTGGTAGTTTCCTCCACAGGGGAGCAAGCTTTCTTT CASSLVVSSTGEQAFF NA TRBJ1-1 TRBV5-1 TRBD1
TGTGCCAGCAGCGGAGCGGGGGGGCCTGAAGAGACCCAGTACTTC CASSGAGGPEETQYF NA TRBJ2-5 TRBV9 TRBD2
TGTGCCAGTAATCGACAGGGGAGGGGTGAAAAACTGTTTTTT CASNRQGRGEKLFF few TRBJ1-4 TRBV19 TRBD1
TGCGCCAGCAGTTTGACAGGGTTAGGCACAGATACGCAGTATTTT CASSLTGLGTDTQYF NA TRBJ2-3 TRBV5-1 TRBD1